This TCR beta chain appears in the sequencing data of a study of T cells in Graves' hyperthyroidism and ophthalmopathy. Study conclusions and caveats: A model of 13 V-J features distinguished ophthalmopathy from stable hyperthyroidism.

This CDR3 is 12 amino acids long. Trimming cost V 1 base and J 9 bases, with 7 bases left between them. The germline V gene encodes CDR1 MGHRA and CDR2 YSYEKL. Comment on this clonotype: What it recognizes is unknown.

What was amplified from RNA transcripts were TCR beta CDR3 regions. HTBI primers were used for first-round RT-PCR of the TCR CDR3. TCRdb fed the multiplex PCR reads into MiXCR, producing one record per CDR3 protein. The sample includes some 400,000 distinct CDR3 sequences, approximately 15% seen only once; the top ten take approximately 10%. The TCR sequence derives from a woman aged 60 to 75 with Graves' hyperthyroidism. The sequenced sample was blood. The gene calls are TRBV4-1 and TRBJ2-4; perhaps TRBD1 as D (5 bases). The CDR3 protein is CASSQGGPIQYF. The CDR3 nucleotides are TGCGCCAGCAGCCAAGGGGGCCCCATTCAGTACTTC.